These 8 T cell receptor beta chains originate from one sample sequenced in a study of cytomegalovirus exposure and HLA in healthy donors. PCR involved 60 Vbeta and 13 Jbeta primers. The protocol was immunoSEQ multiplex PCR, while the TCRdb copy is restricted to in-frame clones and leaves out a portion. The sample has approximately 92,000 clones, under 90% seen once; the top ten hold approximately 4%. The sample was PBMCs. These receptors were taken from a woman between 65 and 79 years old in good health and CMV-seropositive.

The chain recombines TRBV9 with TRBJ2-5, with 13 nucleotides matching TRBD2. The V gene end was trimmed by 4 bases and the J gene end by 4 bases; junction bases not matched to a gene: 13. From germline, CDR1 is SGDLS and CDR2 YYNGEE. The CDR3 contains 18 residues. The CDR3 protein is CASSLEPGLAGPLETQYF. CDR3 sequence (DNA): TGTGCCAGCAGCTTAGAGCCGGGACTAGCGGGACCATTAGAGACCCAGTACTTC.

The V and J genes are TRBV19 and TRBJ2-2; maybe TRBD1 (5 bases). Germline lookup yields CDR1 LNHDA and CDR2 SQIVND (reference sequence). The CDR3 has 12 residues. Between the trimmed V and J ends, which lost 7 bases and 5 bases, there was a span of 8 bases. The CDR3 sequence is CASKGATGELFF. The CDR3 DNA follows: TGTGCCAGTAAAGGGGCAACCGGGGAGCTGTTTTTT.

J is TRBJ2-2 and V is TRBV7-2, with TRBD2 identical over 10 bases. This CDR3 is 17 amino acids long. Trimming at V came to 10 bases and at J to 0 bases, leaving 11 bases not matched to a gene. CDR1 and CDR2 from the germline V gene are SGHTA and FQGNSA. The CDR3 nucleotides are TGTGCCACCACTCGGACTAGCGGTCTCGCGAACACCGGGGAGCTGTTTTTT. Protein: CATTRTSGLANTGELFF.

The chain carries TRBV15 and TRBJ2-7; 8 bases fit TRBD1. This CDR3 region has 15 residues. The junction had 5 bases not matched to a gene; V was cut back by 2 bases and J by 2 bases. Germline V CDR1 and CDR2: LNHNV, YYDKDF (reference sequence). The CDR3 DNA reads TGTGCCACCAGCAGATCGCGGACAGGGACCTACGAGCAGTACTTC. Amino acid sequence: CATSRSRTGTYEQYF.

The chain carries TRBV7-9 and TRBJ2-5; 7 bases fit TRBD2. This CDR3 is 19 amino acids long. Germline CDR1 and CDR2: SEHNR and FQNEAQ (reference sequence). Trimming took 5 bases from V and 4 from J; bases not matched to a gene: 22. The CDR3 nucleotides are TGTGCCAGCAGCCAAGGGACGGGCGGGAGTCAACGTTTAACAGAGACCCAGTACTTC. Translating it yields CASSQGTGGSQRLTETQYF. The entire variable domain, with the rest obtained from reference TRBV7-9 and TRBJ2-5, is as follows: DTGVSQNPRHKITKRGQNVTFRCDPISEHNRLYWYRQTLGQGPEFLTYFQNEAQLEKSRLLSDRFSAERPKGSFSTLEIQRTEQGDSAMYLCASSQGTGGSQRLTETQYFGPGTRLLVL.

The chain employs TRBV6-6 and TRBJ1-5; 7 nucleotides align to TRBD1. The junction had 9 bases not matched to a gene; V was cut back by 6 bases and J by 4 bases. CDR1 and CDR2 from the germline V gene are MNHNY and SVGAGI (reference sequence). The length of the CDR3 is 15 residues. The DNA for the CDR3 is TGTGCCAGCAGCGGACCGACAGGGCCAAATCAGCCCCAGCATTTT. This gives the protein CASSGPTGPNQPQHF.

CDR3 amino acids: CASSVLAGGPTGELFF. In DNA, the CDR3 is TGTGCCAGCAGCGTTCTAGCGGGAGGGCCCACCGGGGAGCTGTTTTTT. The chain uses TRBV7-6 and TRBJ2-2, with 12 bases identical to TRBD2. V dropped 5 bases and J dropped 4; count of bases not matched to a gene: 5. CDR1 and CDR2 from the germline V gene are SGHVS and FNYEAQ. This CDR3 contains 16 residues.

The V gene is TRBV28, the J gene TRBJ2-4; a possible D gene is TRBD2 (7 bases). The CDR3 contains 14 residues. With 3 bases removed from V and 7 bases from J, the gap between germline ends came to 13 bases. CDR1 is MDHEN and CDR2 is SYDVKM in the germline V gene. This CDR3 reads CASSLRGGANIQYF. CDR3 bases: TGTGCCAGCAGTTTGAGGGGGGGAGCGAACATTCAGTACTTC.